A single sample gave rise to the 10 T cell receptor beta chains below, sequenced in a study of T cell repertoires in cytomegalovirus infection. What these receptors recognize is not known. TCRdb re-called the reads with MiXCR, one entry per CDR3 protein. There are about 920,000 distinct CDR3 sequences in the sample; roughly 30% occur only once, and about 14% lies in the top ten. Sequenced material: cultured CD8+ T cells from PBMCs, taken from culture after CMV antigen stimulation. The receptors stem from a human donor in good health (CMV status not recorded). Some clones in this sample may be carry-over from other donors' samples.

V usage is TRBV6-6 and J usage is TRBJ2-5, with a tentative D call TRBD2 (7 bases). From germline, CDR1 is MNHNY and CDR2 SVGAGI (reference sequence). CDR3 length: 15 amino acids. Deletions cut 5 bases from V and 5 bases from J, with 18 bases between. DNA of the CDR3: TGTGCCAGCAGTCATGACCGGGGGGCCCGGGAGACCCAGTACTTC. Protein: CASSHDRGARETQYF.

This clonotype was detected a few times. The chain links TRBV12-3 or TRBV12-4 to TRBJ2-7; TRBD1 matches 10 bases. After removal of 2 bases from V and 3 bases from J, the junction contained 13 bases not matched to a gene. This CDR3 contains 18 residues. The CDR3 loop reads CASSLLPRTGGLSYEQYF. Here the CDR3 DNA reads TGTGCCAGCAGTTTATTACCTCGGACAGGGGGTTTGAGCTACGAGCAGTACTTC.

The CDR3 DNA reads TGTGCCTTCCGAGGGACAATGAACACTGAAGCTTTCTTT. Protein sequence: CAFRGTMNTEAFF. The genes are TRBV5-4 and TRBJ1-1; D possibly corresponds to TRBD1 (6 bases). V shed 10 bases and J shed 0 bases, with 13 bases lying between them. The CDR3 spans 13 residues. Germline CDR1 is SGHNT and CDR2 is YYREEE (reference sequence).

This clonotype was seen ten or more times. The gene calls are TRBV7-8 and TRBJ1-1, with a weak D call TRBD1 (5 bases). Trimming took 1 base from V and 6 from J, leaving 12 bases between them. CDR3 length: 14 residues. Germline V gives CDR1 SGHVS, CDR2 FQNEAQ. CDR3 sequence (DNA): TGTGCCAGCAGCTTAGGGTCCGGGACCCCTGAAGCTTTCTTT. Residues: CASSLGSGTPEAFF. Supplemented by reference TRBV7-8 and TRBJ1-1, the full variable domain reads GAGVSQSPRYKVAKRGQDVALRCDPISGHVSLFWYQQALGQGPEFLTYFQNEAQLDKSGLPSDRFFAERPEGSVSTLKIQRTQQEDSAVYLCASSLGSGTPEAFFGQGTRLTVV.

The rearrangement joins TRBV20-1 to TRBJ1-2; 8 nucleotides match TRBD1. Unmatched junction bases numbered 12, after V lost 0 bases and J lost 6 bases. Germline lookup yields CDR1 DFQATT and CDR2 SNEGSKA (reference sequence). This CDR3 is 16 amino acids long. This chain's CDR3 is CSARESGQVPIDGYTF. The CDR3 bases are TGCAGTGCTAGAGAGTCGGGACAGGTTCCCATTGATGGCTACACCTTC.

This chain connects TRBV20-1 to TRBJ2-5; TRBD2 matches 7 bases. This CDR3 contains 18 residues. Trimming took 3 bases from V and 0 from J; bases not matched to a gene: 16. Germline V gives CDR1 DFQATT, CDR2 SNEGSKA (reference sequence). The CDR3 region has the DNA TGCAGTGCTAGCTGGGCTGCCGGCAGCGGGAAGTACCAAGAGACCCAGTACTTC. It codes for CSASWAAGSGKYQETQYF.

V and J are TRBV7-1 and TRBJ2-5; TRBD2 is a possible D gene (5 bases). TRBV7-1 is an ORF for which the function is uncertain. This CDR3 has 13 residues. The germline V and J ends were trimmed by 5 bases and 6 bases, with 13 bases remaining between them. CDR3 sequence reads: CASSPGEWKTQYF. CDR3 in DNA: TGTGCCAGCAGCCCCGGGGAGTGGAAGACCCAGTACTTC.

This clonotype was found a few times. V usage is TRBV7-9 and J usage is TRBJ2-1, with a tentative D call TRBD2 (5 bases). The CDR3 is made up of 14 amino acids. The germline V gene has CDR1 SEHNR and CDR2 FQNEAQ (reference sequence). The germline V and J ends were trimmed by 7 bases and 6 bases, with 16 bases remaining between them. CDR3 amino acids: CASTRDSRGNEQFF. Written as DNA, the CDR3 is TGTGCCAGCACGAGGGATAGCCGAGGCAATGAGCAGTTCTTC.

J is TRBJ1-2 and V is TRBV6-1; no reliable D call. V was trimmed by 1 base and J by 5 bases, leaving 14 bases between them. The CDR3 has 15 residues. Germline V gene lookup returns CDR1 MNHNS and CDR2 SASEGT. Written as DNA, the CDR3 is TGTGCCAGCAGTGAAGGAGAGGGCCCTCATTATGGCTACACCTTC. The encoded protein is CASSEGEGPHYGYTF.

This clonotype was detected many times. The V gene is TRBV7-6, the J gene TRBJ1-1; 10 positions agree with TRBD1. Trimming removed 5 bases from V and 2 bases from J; junction bases left unmatched: 8. Germline V CDR1 and CDR2: SGHVS, FNYEAQ. The CDR3 is 16 residues long. The CDR3 loop is CASSETGGTLNTEAFF. CDR3 nucleotide sequence: TGTGCCAGCAGCGAGACAGGGGGCACGCTTAACACTGAAGCTTTCTTT.